What follows is one T cell receptor beta chain and its context. This sample was taken from a study of T cells in tuberculosis. The repertoire was sequenced with immunoSEQ multiplex PCR; TCRdb's copy has only in-frame clones and lacks some. This table holds 37,000 or so clones, 85% to 95% found once. This TCR was recovered from a donor between 10 and 35 years old with latent tuberculosis or without tuberculosis infection. Some clones in this sample may be carry-over from other donors' samples. Sequenced input: PBMCs.

The CDR3 DNA reads TGTGCCAGCAGCTTCACTAGGGGGTCGGACGAGCAGTACTTC. It translates to CASSFTRGSDEQYF. This rearrangement joins TRBV7-9 to TRBJ2-7, with D perhaps TRBD1 (6 bases). The length of the CDR3 is 14 residues. Germline V gives CDR1 SEHNR, CDR2 FQNEAQ (reference sequence). V shed 3 bases and J shed 5 bases, with 14 bases lying between them.